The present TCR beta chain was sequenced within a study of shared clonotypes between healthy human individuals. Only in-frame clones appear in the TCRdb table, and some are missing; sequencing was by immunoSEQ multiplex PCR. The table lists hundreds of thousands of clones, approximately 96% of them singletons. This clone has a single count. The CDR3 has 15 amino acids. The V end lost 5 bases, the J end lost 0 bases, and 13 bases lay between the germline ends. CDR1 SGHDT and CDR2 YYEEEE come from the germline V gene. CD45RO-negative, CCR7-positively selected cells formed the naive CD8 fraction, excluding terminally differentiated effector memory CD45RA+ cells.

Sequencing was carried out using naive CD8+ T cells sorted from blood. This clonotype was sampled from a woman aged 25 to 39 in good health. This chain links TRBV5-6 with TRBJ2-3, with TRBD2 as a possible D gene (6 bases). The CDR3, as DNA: TGTGCCAGCAGACCGCCGGGACTCAGCACAGATACGCAGTATTTT. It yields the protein CASRPPGLSTDTQYF. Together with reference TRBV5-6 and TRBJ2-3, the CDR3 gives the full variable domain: DAGVTQSPTHLIKTRGQQVTLRCSPKSGHDTVSWYQQALGQGPQFIFQYYEEEERQRGNFPDRFSGHQFPNYSSELNVNALLLGDSALYLCASRPPGLSTDTQYFGPGTRLTVL.